This TCR beta chain was sequenced for a study of T-cell memory formation after mild COVID-19. Study summary: In these data, TCR clusters were largely donor specific.

General study points: Shrinking CD4+ clones resided mostly in CM and EM, and CD8+ ones in EMRA. Confirmation of SARS-CoV-2 specificity was lacking for second-wave clones peaking day 37.

V was cut by 2 bases and J by 11 bases, with 19 bases left in between. Germline V gives CDR1 ENHRY, CDR2 SYGVKD. This CDR3 region has 15 residues. TCRdb called the 5' RACE reads again in MiXCR, with one record for every CDR3 protein. The repertoire has roughly 260,000 distinct CDR3 sequences, about a sixth of them found once; the top ten carry approximately 3.4%. This clonotype was found many times. Its antigen is unidentified. Sequenced: PBMCs or a T cell subset sorted from them (not recorded which). The chain carries TRBV10-3 and TRBJ2-1; tentatively, D is TRBD1 (6 bases). This clonotype originated in a man younger than 35 who had mild COVID-19 (a few samples of this study predate the infection). Cell type and time point are not known. The CDR3 bases are TGTGCCATCAGTGAGCCGGAGTCCCAGGGGTATAAGCAGTTCTTC. Translating gives CAISEPESQGYKQFF.